The present TCR beta chain was sequenced within a study of T cell changes during pregnancy in multiple sclerosis. This CDR3 has 13 residues. Looked up from germline, CDR1 is LNHDA and CDR2 is SQIVND (reference sequence). Trimming removed 3 bases from V and 6 bases from J, with 9 bases in between. Method: immunoSEQ multiplex PCR; TCRdb's copy keeps in-frame clones and lacks some. The top ten hold about 10% of the sample, which has approximately 30,000 clones, less than 95% seen once. This chain connects TRBV19 to TRBJ1-5; D is perhaps TRBD1 (5 bases). This TCR came from a female donor with multiple sclerosis, enrolled in a pregnancy study. The sample here was CD8+ T cells from peripheral blood mononuclear cells, taken before pregnancy. CDR3 DNA sequence: TGTGCCAGTAGTATCGGTGACAGTCAGCCCCAGCATTTT. Amino acids: CASSIGDSQPQHF.